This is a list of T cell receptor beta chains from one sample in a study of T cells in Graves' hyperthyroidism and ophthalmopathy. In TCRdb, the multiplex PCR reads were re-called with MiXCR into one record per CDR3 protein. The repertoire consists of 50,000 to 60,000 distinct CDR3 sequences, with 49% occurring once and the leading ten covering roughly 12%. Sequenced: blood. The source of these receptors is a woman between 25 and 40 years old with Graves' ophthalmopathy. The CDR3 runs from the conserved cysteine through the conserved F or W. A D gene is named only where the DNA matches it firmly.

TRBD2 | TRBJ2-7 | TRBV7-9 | CASSLAGGNYEQYF
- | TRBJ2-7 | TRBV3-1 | CASSRDKGADSGSGISYEQYF
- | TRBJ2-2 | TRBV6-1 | CASILTPNTGELFF
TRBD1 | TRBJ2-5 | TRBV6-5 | CASRGTGVETQYF
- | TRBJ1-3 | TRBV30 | CAWTETGNTIYF
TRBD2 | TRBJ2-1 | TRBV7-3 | CASSFGLAHEQFF
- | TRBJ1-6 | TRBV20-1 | CREGGDNSPLHF
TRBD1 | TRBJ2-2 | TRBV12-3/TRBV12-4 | CASRQGGGGELFF
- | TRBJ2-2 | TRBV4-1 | CASSQVARGRRGELFF
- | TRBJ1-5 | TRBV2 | CASSNSVKDSNQPQHF
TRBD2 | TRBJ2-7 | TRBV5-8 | CASSLIGTSDYEQYF
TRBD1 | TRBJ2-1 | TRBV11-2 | CASSRDRVNEQFF
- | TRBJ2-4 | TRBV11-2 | CASSGLAKNIQYF
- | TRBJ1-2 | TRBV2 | CASSDEVVNYGYTF
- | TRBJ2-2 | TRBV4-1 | CASSQEVGELFF
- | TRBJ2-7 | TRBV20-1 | CSAPRPGEVIYEQYF
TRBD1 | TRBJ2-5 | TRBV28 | CASSLGTGVTEETQYF
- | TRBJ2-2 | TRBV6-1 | CASKELFF
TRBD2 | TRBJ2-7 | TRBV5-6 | CASSLVGGAYEQYF
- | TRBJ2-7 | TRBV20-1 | CSAREGKGVYEQYF
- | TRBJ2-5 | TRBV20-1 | CSARDSVQYF
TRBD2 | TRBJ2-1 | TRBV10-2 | CASSDWTSIGTDNEQFF
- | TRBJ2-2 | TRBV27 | CASSLKTNSPNRELFF
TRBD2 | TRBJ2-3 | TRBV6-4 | CAGGDSGLAGDTQYF
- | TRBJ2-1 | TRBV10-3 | CATAGRVGNEQFF
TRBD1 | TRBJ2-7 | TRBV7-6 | CASSLQTGLTYEQYF
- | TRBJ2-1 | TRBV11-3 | CASSVGNEQFF
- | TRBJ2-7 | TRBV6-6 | CASSYPARSAYEQYF
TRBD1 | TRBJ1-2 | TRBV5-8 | CASSRPGQGTYGYTF
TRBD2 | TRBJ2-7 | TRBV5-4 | CAVSGRVNYEQYF
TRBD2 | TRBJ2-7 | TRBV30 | CAWSAGGSSYEQYF
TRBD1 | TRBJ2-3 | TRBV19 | CASSAWTGGDTQYF
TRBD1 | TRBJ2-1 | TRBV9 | CAWSPGQGVYNEQFF
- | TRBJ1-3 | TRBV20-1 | CSAAAGTLNSGNTIYF
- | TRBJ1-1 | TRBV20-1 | CSAPRAGGSGTEAFF
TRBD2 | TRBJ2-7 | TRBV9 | CASSVDGRAYEQYF
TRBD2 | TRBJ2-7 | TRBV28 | CASSASDQRGNYEQYF
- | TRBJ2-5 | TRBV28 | CASSLRDETQYF
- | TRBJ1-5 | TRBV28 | CASSWGARQPQHF
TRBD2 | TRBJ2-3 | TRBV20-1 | CSARAAGGDTDTQYF
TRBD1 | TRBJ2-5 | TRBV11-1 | CASSRGQGQETQYF
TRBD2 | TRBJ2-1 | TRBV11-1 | CASSTRLAGGPNEQFF
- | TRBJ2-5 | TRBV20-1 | CSARDGNGETQYF
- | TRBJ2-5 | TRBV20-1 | CKPGQETQYF
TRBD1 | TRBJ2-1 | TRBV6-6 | CASSVLPPGQGAYNEQFF
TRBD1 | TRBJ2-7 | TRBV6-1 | CASTDRGYEQYF
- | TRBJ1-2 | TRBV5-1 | CASSPTGYYGYTF
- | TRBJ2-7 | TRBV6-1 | CASSLGPLYAYEQYF
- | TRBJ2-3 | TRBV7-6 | CASSLAQGRTSTDTQYF
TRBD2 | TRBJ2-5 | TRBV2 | CAISLAGGPEQETQYF
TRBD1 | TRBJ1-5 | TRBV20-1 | CSARPGTVSNQPQHF